The 25 T cell receptor beta chains presented below share a single source sample, sequenced in a study of T-cell reconstitution after alpha-beta-depleted transplantation in children. The TCRbeta library incorporated unique molecular identifiers. TCRdb ran MiXCR on the PCR reads and lists one entry per CDR3 protein. The sample lists around 180,000 distinct CDR3 sequences, around 10% occurring once. The source material was PBMCs, sampled before TCRalphabeta/CD19-depleted stem cell transplant. All receptors derive from a boy aged 2 to 10 with acute myeloid leukemia, due to receive a stem cell transplant.

This clonotype was seen repeatedly, ten times or more. The V gene is TRBV20-1, the J gene TRBJ1-2, with a tentative D call TRBD1 (6 bases). The ends were cut back, 3 bases at V and 8 bases at J, with 16 bases in the middle. This CDR3 is built from 13 residues. CDR1 is DFQATT, CDR2 SNEGSKA, per germline (reference sequence). CDR3 in DNA: TGCAGTGCTAGTGGGGGGGCGTTATCCGGCTACACCTTC. Its protein is CSASGGALSGYTF.

At least ten counts were recorded for this clonotype. V gene TRBV19 combines with J gene TRBJ2-7; D call uncertain. The CDR3 runs to 13 residues. Germline V gene lookup returns CDR1 LNHDA and CDR2 SQIVND (reference sequence). V shed 3 bases and J shed 4 bases, with 10 bases lying between them. The CDR3 loop is CASSIFWGYEQYV. For the CDR3, the DNA is TGTGCCAGTAGTATTTTCTGGGGATACGAGCAGTACGTC.

This clonotype was counted a single time. Given a much more abundant clone one base away, this may be a read error. CDR3 nucleotide sequence: TGTGCCAGGAGTCCCCGGGGAGCGGGAGTTAAAGATACGCAGTATTTT. This translates into CARSPRGAGVKDTQYF. This chain connects TRBV27 to TRBJ2-3, with 8 bases identical to TRBD2. V lost 9 bases, J lost 5 bases, and 16 bases stayed unmatched. The CDR3 extends over 16 amino acids. Per germline, CDR1 MNHEY and CDR2 SMNVEV (reference sequence).

This clonotype was detected ten times or more. The chain carries TRBV7-2 and TRBJ1-2; D unclear. This CDR3 contains 13 residues. Trimming stripped 2 bases from V and 7 bases from J, with 11 bases between. Germline CDR1 is SGHTA and CDR2 is FQGNSA. The CDR3 DNA sequence: TGTGCCAGCAGCTTAATGGAGGGCACTGGCTACACCTTC. As protein: CASSLMEGTGYTF.

Concerning this clonotype: This sequence may be a read error, since a much larger clone differs from it by one base. V is TRBV3-1 and J is TRBJ2-1, with 13 positions matching TRBD2. CDR1 is LGHDT and CDR2 is YNNKEL in the germline V gene (reference sequence). V dropped 4 bases and J dropped 4; count of bases not matched to a gene: 1. The CDR3 sequence is 15 residues long. In DNA, the CDR3 is TGTGCCAGCAGCCCGACTAGCGGGAGGTACAATGAGCAGTTCTTC. Protein sequence: CASSPTSGRYNEQFF.

This clonotype was seen many times. This sequence joins TRBV5-1 and TRBJ2-6; D not resolved. Trimming removed 5 bases from V and 2 bases from J, with 2 bases in between. This CDR3 is 12 amino acids long. CDR1 and CDR2 (germline): SGHRS, YFSETQ. CDR3 in amino acids: CASRAGANVLTF. The CDR3 region has the DNA TGCGCCAGCAGGGCTGGGGCCAACGTCCTGACTTTC.

This clonotype was observed at least ten times. The chain is built from TRBV7-3 and TRBJ2-1; weak D call: TRBD2 (6 bases). Per the germline V gene, CDR1 is SGHTA and CDR2 is FQGTGA. The CDR3 has 16 amino acids. Trimming removed 6 bases at V and 2 bases at J, with 17 bases between. CDR3 in amino acids: CASSSYSGLAYNEQFF. In DNA, the CDR3 is TGTGCCAGCAGTTCTTACTCGGGACTGGCCTACAATGAGCAGTTCTTC.

This clonotype was detected ten times or more. This rearrangement joins TRBV20-1 to TRBJ1-2, with unresolved D. CDR3 length equals 13 residues. Trimming removed 6 bases at V and 5 bases at J, with 16 bases between. CDR1 and CDR2 (germline): DFQATT, SNEGSKA (reference sequence). CDR3 coding DNA: TGCAGTGCGACGGAACAAGCTTTTTATGGCTACACCTTC. The encoded protein is CSATEQAFYGYTF.

This clonotype has ten or more counts. The chain links TRBV28 to TRBJ2-1, with unresolved D. The CDR3 runs to 13 residues. Germline CDR1 reads MDHEN; CDR2 reads SYDVKM. Between the trimmed V and J ends, which lost 7 bases and 2 bases, there was a span of 9 bases. Written as DNA, the CDR3 is TGTGCCAGCACCGCAGGCGCCTACAATGAGCAGTTCTTC. Its protein product is CASTAGAYNEQFF.

This clonotype was recorded many times. The chain recombines TRBV7-2 with TRBJ2-1, with unresolved D. Trimming removed 1 base from V and 7 bases from J, with 5 bases in between. This CDR3 spans 12 amino acids. Germline assignment: CDR1 SGHTA and CDR2 FQGNSA. The CDR3 DNA reads as TGTGCCAGCAGCTTAGATTGGAATGAGCAGTTCTTC. This gives the protein CASSLDWNEQFF.

Regarding this clonotype: This may stem from a read error, because a much larger clone lies one nucleotide away. The chain couples TRBV5-6 to TRBJ2-3; tentative D call: TRBD2 (6 bases). Germline CDR1 is SGHDT and CDR2 is YYEEEE. The CDR3 consists of 16 residues. CDR3 sequence: CPSSLGGASSTDTQYF. In nucleotides, the CDR3 is TGTCCCAGCAGCCTCGGCGGGGCCTCTAGCACAGATACGCAGTATTTT.

Many counts were recorded for this clonotype. The V call is TRBV18, the J call TRBJ1-1; no clear D gene. The CDR3 consists of 14 residues. The V end lost 3 bases, the J end lost 5 bases, and 13 bases lay between the germline ends. Per the germline V gene, CDR1 is KGHSH and CDR2 is LQKENI. The CDR3 sequence is CASSPPHGGTEAFF. CDR3 nucleotide sequence: TGTGCCAGCTCACCGCCCCACGGAGGGACTGAAGCTTTCTTT.

This clonotype was counted ten times or more. The chain uses TRBV5-4 and TRBJ2-7; 7 nucleotides match TRBD1. Germline CDR1 is SGHNT and CDR2 is YYREEE (reference sequence). V lost 3 bases and J lost 0; bases outside the gene matches: 12. The CDR3 loop spans 17 amino acids. As DNA, the CDR3 is TGTGCCAGCAGCTCACGCTTGGATGGACAGGACTCCTACGAGCAGTACGTC. Translating gives CASSSRLDGQDSYEQYV.

This clonotype was picked up many times. The genes are TRBV5-6 and TRBJ2-7; D may correspond to TRBD1 or TRBD2 (6 bases each). In germline, CDR1 is SGHDT, CDR2 YYEEEE. This CDR3 comprises 12 residues. Trimming removed 3 bases from V and 5 bases from J, with 9 bases in between. The CDR3 spells CASSYGGDEQYF. The CDR3 nucleotides read TGTGCCAGCAGCTACGGGGGCGACGAGCAGTACTTC.

This clonotype was detected many times. V and J are TRBV29-1 and TRBJ1-2; tentatively, D is TRBD1 (6 bases). The CDR3 loop spans 14 amino acids. Germline loops: CDR1 SQVTM, CDR2 ANQGSEA. In DNA, the CDR3 is TGCAATCCTTCCGGGACAAATACTAACTATGGCTACACCTTC. It translates to CNPSGTNTNYGYTF.

This clonotype has a count of ten or more. CDR3 sequence (DNA): TGTGCCAGCAGCGTAGGAGTAGGTTCTAGTGCACAGACCCAGTACTTC. It is translated as CASSVGVGSSAQTQYF. The V gene is TRBV9, the J gene TRBJ2-5, with D hard to call. The CDR3 covers 16 residues. Trimming shortened V by 0 bases and J by 6 bases, and 18 bases separated the two germline ends. Germline CDR1 SGDLS, CDR2 YYNGEE. The entire variable domain, with the rest obtained from reference TRBV9 and TRBJ2-5, is as follows: DSGVTQTPKHLITATGQRVTLRCSPRSGDLSVYWYQQSLDQGLQFLIQYYNGEERAKGNILERFSAQQFPDLHSELNLSSLELGDSALYFCASSVGVGSSAQTQYFGPGTRLLVL.

This clonotype was found many times. This chain connects TRBV20-1 to TRBJ2-5; 11 bases line up with TRBD1. Germline values: CDR1 DFQATT, CDR2 SNEGSKA (reference sequence). CDR3 length: 16 amino acids. The ends lost 7 bases at V and 5 bases at J; junction bases unmatched: 15. The CDR3 spells CSVQAGQGGLAETQYF. The CDR3 DNA follows: TGCAGTGTTCAAGCGGGACAGGGGGGCCTGGCGGAGACCCAGTACTTC.

This clonotype was seen many times. The J gene is TRBJ2-1, the V gene TRBV18, with D possibly TRBD2 on 6 matching bases. The V end was cut by 3 bases, the J end by 6 bases, with 27 bases between. Germline V lookup: CDR1 KGHSH, CDR2 LQKENI. The length of the CDR3 is 19 residues. This chain's CDR3 is CASSPTRPSGIRRSNEQFF. CDR3 nucleotide sequence: TGTGCCAGCTCACCGACTAGACCATCCGGGATCCGGAGATCCAATGAGCAGTTCTTC.

This clonotype was detected many times. The V gene is TRBV2, the J gene TRBJ2-1; 7 bases are shared with TRBD2. Germline V gene data show CDR1 as SNHLY and CDR2 as FYNNEI. The trim removed 9 bases at V and 3 bases at J, leaving 23 bases unmatched. The CDR3 contains 19 residues. CDR3 nucleotide sequence: TGTGCCAGTGAGGGGAGGGAACCTAACCTGGGTAGGGACTACAATGAGCAGTTCTTC. Its translation is CASEGREPNLGRDYNEQFF.

The sample holds many counts of this clonotype. V and J are TRBV11-1 and TRBJ1-3; 8 bases map to TRBD1. Germline CDR1 reads SGHAT; CDR2 reads FQDESV (reference sequence). CDR3 size: 18 residues. Trimming at V came to 1 base and at J to 2 bases, leaving 10 bases not matched to a gene. This CDR3 reads CASSLGLPQGVAGNTIYF. CDR3 nucleotides: TGTGCCAGCAGCTTAGGCCTCCCACAGGGGGTTGCTGGAAACACCATATATTTT.

This clonotype was observed many times. V gene TRBV11-2 combines with J gene TRBJ2-3; 8 positions match TRBD2. Trimming at V came to 8 bases and at J to 0 bases, leaving 19 bases not matched to a gene. The CDR3 sequence is 19 residues long. Germline-derived CDR1 and CDR2 are SGHAT and FQNNGV. In DNA form, the CDR3 reads TGTGCCAGCTCCGGTGGTAGCGGGGTGTACGTGTCCAGCACAGATACGCAGTATTTT. Protein: CASSGGSGVYVSSTDTQYF.

This clonotype was recorded many times. The chain is built from TRBV20-1 and TRBJ1-1; possibly TRBD1 for D (6 bases). This CDR3 spans 16 amino acids. Germline assignment: CDR1 DFQATT and CDR2 SNEGSKA (reference sequence). Trimming left V 1 base short and J 5 bases short, with 20 bases between. CDR3 protein: CSARVAGGRSETEAFF. DNA of the CDR3: TGCAGTGCTAGAGTTGCGGGGGGCAGGTCTGAAACTGAAGCTTTCTTT.

Ten or more counts support this clonotype. The chain recombines TRBV12-3 or TRBV12-4 with TRBJ1-1; no reliable D call. This CDR3 is 12 amino acids long. V was shortened by 3 bases and J by 4 bases, with 6 bases between the two germline ends. CDR3 loop: CASSFTATEAFF. CDR3 DNA: TGTGCCAGCAGTTTTACAGCCACTGAAGCTTTCTTT.

This clonotype was counted many times. The chain recombines TRBV5-1 with TRBJ2-3, with TRBD2 identical over 12 bases. The junction had 1 base not matched to a gene; V was cut back by 3 bases and J by 5 bases. CDR1 SGHRS and CDR2 YFSETQ come from the germline V gene. The CDR3 is 14 residues long. This CDR3 is CASSSTSGRDTQYF. The CDR3 region has the DNA TGCGCCAGCAGCTCGACTAGCGGGAGAGATACGCAGTATTTT. Supplemented by reference TRBV5-1 and TRBJ2-3, the full variable domain reads KAGVTQTPRYLIKTRGQQVTLSCSPISGHRSVSWYQQTPGQGLQFLFEYFSETQRNKGNFPGRFSGRQFSNSRSEMNVSTLELGDSALYLCASSSTSGRDTQYFGPGTRLTVL.

In this sample, this clonotype turned up many times. CDR3 sequence (DNA): TGTGCCAGCAGTTTATCGGGGACAGGGGGAAAAGAGACCCAGTACTTC. Its translation: CASSLSGTGGKETQYF. The gene calls are TRBV27 and TRBJ2-5; TRBD1 matches 11 bases. The germline CDR1 and CDR2 sequences are MNHEY and SMNVEV (reference sequence). The CDR3 is made up of 16 amino acids. V dropped 0 bases and J dropped 3; count of bases not matched to a gene: 3.